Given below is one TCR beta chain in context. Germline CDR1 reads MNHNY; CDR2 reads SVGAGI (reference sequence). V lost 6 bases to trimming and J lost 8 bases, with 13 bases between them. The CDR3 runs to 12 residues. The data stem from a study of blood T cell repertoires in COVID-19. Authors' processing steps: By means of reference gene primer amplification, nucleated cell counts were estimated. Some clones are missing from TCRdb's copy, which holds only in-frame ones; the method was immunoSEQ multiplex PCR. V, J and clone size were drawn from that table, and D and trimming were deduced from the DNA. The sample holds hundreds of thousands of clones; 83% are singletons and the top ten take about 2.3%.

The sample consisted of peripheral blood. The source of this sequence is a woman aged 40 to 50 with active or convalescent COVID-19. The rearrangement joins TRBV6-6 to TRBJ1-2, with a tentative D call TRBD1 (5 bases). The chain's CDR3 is CASSQTEGGYTF. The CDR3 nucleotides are TGTGCCAGCAGCCAGACGGAGGGGGGCTACACCTTC.